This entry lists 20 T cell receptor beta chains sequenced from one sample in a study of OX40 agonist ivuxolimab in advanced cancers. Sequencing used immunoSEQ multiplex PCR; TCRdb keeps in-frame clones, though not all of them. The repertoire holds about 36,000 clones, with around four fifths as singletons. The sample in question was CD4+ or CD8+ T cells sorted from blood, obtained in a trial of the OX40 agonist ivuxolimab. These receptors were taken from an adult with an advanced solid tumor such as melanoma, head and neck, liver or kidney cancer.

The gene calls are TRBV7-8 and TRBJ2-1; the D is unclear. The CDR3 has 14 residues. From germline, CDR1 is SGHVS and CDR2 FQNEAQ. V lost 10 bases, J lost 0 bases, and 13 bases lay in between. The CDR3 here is CAIRADSSYNEQFF. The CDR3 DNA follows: TGTGCCATCCGGGCGGATAGCTCCTACAATGAGCAGTTCTTC.

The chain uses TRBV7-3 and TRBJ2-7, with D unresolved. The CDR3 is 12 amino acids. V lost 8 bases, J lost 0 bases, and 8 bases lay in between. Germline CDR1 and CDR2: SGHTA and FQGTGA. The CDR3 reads CASGSGSYEQYF. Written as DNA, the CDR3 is TGTGCCAGCGGCTCGGGCTCCTACGAGCAGTACTTC.

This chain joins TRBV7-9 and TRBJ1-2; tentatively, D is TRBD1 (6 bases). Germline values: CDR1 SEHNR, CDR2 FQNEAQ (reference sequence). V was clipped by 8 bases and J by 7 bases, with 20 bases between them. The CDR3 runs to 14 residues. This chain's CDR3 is CASGPGTTSVGYTF. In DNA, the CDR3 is TGTGCCAGCGGACCCGGGACAACATCCGTTGGCTACACCTTC.

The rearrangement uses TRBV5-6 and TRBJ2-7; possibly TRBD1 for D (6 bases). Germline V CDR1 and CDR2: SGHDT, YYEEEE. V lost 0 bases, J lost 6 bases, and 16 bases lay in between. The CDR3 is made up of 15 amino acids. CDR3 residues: CASSLGWTALLEQYF. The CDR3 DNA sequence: TGTGCCAGCAGCTTGGGCTGGACAGCCCTACTCGAGCAGTACTTC. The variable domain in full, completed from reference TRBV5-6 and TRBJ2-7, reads DAGVTQSPTHLIKTRGQQVTLRCSPKSGHDTVSWYQQALGQGPQFIFQYYEEEERQRGNFPDRFSGHQFPNYSSELNVNALLLGDSALYLCASSLGWTALLEQYFGPGTRLTVT.

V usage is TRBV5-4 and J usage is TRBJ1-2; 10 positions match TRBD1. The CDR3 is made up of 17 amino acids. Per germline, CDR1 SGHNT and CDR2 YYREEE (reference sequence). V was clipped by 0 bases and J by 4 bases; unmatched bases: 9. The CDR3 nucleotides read TGTGCCAGCAGCTTGGGGGACAGGGGCCAGACTAGCTATGGCTACACCTTC. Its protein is CASSLGDRGQTSYGYTF.

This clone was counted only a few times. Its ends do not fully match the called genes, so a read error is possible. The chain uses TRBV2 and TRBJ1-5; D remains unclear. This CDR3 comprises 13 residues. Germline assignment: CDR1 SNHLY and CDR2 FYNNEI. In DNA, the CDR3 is TGTGCCAGCCGTGAAGCTAGCAATCAGCCCCAGCATTTT. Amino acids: CASREASNQPQHF.

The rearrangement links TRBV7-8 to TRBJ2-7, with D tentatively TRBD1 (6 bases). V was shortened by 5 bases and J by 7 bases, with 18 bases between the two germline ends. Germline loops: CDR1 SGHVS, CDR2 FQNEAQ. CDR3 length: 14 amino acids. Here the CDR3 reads CASSPDSLIGEQYF. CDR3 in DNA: TGTGCCAGCAGCCCGGACAGCTTAATAGGGGAGCAGTACTTC.

This chain's CDR3 is CASSTPTDPKAGSSYNEQFF. CDR3 coding DNA: TGTGCCAGCAGTACCCCTACGGATCCTAAGGCGGGAAGCTCCTACAATGAGCAGTTCTTC. The V call is TRBV7-6, the J call TRBJ2-1, with D possibly being TRBD2 (6 bases). Germline assignment: CDR1 SGHVS and CDR2 FNYEAQ. The CDR3 is 20 residues long. Between the trimmed V and J ends, which lost 6 bases and 0 bases, there was a span of 27 bases.

CDR3 in amino acids: CASSPPGTRDGNEQFF. The CDR3, as DNA: TGTGCCAGCTCACCGCCCGGGACTAGAGACGGGAATGAGCAGTTCTTC. The V gene is TRBV18, the J gene TRBJ2-1; TRBD2 aligns across 8 bases. Germline lookup yields CDR1 KGHSH and CDR2 LQKENI. The CDR3 is 16 residues long. Trimming at V came to 3 bases and at J to 7 bases, leaving 11 bases not matched to a gene.

CDR3 amino acids: CASSQPVAGGVGQFF. The CDR3 coding sequence is TGTGCCAGCAGCCAACCTGTAGCGGGGGGTGTTGGACAGTTCTTC. The chain carries TRBV14 and TRBJ2-1; 10 bases agree with TRBD2. The germline gives CDR1 SGHDN, CDR2 FVKESK. Germline trimming cut 2 bases from V and 13 bases from J; bases unmatched to any gene: 11. This CDR3 has 15 residues.

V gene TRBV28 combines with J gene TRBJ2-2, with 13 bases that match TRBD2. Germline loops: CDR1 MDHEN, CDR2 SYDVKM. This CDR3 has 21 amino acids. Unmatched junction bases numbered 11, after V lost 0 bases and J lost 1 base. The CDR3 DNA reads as TGTGCCAGCAGTTTATGGGGGACGCCGGGACTAGCGGGAAAGAACACCGGGGAGCTGTTTTTT. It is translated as CASSLWGTPGLAGKNTGELFF. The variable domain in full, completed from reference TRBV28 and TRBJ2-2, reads DVKVTQSSRYLVKRTGEKVFLECVQDMDHENMFWYRQDPGLGLRLIYFSYDVKMKEKGDIPEGYSVSREKKERFSLILESASTNQTSMYLCASSLWGTPGLAGKNTGELFFGEGSRLTVL.

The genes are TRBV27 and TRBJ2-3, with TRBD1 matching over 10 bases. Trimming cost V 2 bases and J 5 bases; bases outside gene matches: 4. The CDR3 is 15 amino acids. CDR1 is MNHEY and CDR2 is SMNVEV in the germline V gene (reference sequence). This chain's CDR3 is CASSLGTGVLDTQYF. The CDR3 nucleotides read TGTGCCAGCAGTTTAGGGACAGGGGTTTTAGATACGCAGTATTTT.

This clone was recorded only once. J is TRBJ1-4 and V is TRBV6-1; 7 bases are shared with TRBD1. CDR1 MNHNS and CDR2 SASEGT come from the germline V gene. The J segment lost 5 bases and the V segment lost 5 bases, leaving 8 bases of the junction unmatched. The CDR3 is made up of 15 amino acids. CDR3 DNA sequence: TGTGCCAGCAGTTTACAGGGGAGGGGAAATGAAAAACTGTTTTTT. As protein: CASSLQGRGNEKLFF.

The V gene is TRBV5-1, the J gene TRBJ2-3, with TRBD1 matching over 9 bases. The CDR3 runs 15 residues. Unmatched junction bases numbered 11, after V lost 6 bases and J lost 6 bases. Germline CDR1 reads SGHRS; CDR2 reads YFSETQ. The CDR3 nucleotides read TGCGCCAGCACCAAGGGACAGGGTGGAGTTGATACGCAGTATTTT. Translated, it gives CASTKGQGGVDTQYF.

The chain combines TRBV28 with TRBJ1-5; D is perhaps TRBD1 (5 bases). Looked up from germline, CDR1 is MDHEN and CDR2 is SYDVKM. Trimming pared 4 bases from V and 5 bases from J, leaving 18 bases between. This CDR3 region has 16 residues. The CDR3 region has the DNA TGTGCCAGCAGTTCTTCCCGGGGCCAGGGTCATCAGCCCCAGCATTTT. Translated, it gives CASSSSRGQGHQPQHF.

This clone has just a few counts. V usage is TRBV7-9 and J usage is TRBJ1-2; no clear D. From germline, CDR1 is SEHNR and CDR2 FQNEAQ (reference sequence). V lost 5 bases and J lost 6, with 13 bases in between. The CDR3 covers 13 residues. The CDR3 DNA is TGTGCCAGCAGCCCGGGCGTTTGGGATGGCTACACCTTC. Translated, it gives CASSPGVWDGYTF.

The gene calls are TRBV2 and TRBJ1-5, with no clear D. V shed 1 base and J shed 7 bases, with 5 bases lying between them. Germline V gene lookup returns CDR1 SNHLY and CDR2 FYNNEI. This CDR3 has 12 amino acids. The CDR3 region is CASSEERQPQHF. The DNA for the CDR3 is TGTGCCAGCAGTGAAGAAAGGCAGCCCCAGCATTTT.

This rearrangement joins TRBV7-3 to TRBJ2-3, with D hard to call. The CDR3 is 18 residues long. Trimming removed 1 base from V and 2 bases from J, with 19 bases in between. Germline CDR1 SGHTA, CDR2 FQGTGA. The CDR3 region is CASSLNPLAVYHTDTQYF. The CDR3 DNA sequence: TGTGCCAGCAGCTTAAACCCATTGGCAGTTTATCACACAGATACGCAGTATTTT.

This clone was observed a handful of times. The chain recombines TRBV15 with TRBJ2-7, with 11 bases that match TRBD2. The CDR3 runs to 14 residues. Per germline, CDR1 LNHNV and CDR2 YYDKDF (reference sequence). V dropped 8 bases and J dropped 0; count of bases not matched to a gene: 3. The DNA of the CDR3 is TGTGCCACCGGGACTAGCGGATACTCCTACGAGCAGTACTTC. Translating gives CATGTSGYSYEQYF. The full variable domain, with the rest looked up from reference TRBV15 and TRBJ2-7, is DAMVIQNPRYQVTQFGKPVTLSCSQTLNHNVMYWYQQKSSQAPKLLFHYYDKDFNNEADTPDNFQSRRPNTSFCFLDIRSPGLGDTAMYLCATGTSGYSYEQYFGPGTRLTVT.

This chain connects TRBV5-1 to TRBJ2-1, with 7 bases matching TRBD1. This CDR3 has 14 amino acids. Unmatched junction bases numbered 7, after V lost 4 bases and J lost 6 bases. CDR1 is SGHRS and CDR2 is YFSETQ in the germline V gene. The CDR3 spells CASSPLGQPNEQFF. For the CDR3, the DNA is TGCGCCAGCAGCCCGCTGGGACAGCCCAATGAGCAGTTCTTC. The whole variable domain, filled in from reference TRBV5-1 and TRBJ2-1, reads KAGVTQTPRYLIKTRGQQVTLSCSPISGHRSVSWYQQTPGQGLQFLFEYFSETQRNKGNFPGRFSGRQFSNSRSEMNVSTLELGDSALYLCASSPLGQPNEQFFGPGTRLTVL.